Reported below is one T cell receptor beta chain. The target antigen is unknown. This entry comes from a study of cytomegalovirus exposure and HLA in healthy donors. The overall study: In an earlier analysis, approximately 120 million unique TCR beta sequences were found from some 200 million T cells.

The study ran its PCR with 60 Vbeta and 13 Jbeta primers. Per the original methods: Among the unique TCR beta chains that a later analysis counted, some 73 million in all, approximately 12 million were shared. Using immunoSEQ multiplex PCR, the repertoire was profiled, and TCRdb retains in-frame clones only, with some absent. V, J and clone size derive from that table, while D and trimming were established from the DNA sequence. The sample lists more than 85,000 clones; about 75% were seen once. The study's findings and limits: V- and J-gene trimming in TCR beta was tied to a missense DCLRE1C variant by an analysis performed later. TCR beta chains numbering under 200 were designated cytomegalovirus-associated.

The source of this sequence is a man aged 25-45 years in good health and CMV-seropositive. The specimen sequenced was PBMCs.

CDR3 loop: CASSLQTGTGGGNTEAFF. The CDR3 bases are TGCGCCAGCAGCCTACAGACCGGGACAGGGGGCGGAAACACTGAAGCTTTCTTT. This sequence joins TRBV5-1 and TRBJ1-1; TRBD1 agrees at 12 bases. The germline gives CDR1 SGHRS, CDR2 YFSETQ. V was pared by 4 bases and J by 2 bases, with 12 bases of the junction left unmatched. The CDR3 loop spans 18 amino acids.